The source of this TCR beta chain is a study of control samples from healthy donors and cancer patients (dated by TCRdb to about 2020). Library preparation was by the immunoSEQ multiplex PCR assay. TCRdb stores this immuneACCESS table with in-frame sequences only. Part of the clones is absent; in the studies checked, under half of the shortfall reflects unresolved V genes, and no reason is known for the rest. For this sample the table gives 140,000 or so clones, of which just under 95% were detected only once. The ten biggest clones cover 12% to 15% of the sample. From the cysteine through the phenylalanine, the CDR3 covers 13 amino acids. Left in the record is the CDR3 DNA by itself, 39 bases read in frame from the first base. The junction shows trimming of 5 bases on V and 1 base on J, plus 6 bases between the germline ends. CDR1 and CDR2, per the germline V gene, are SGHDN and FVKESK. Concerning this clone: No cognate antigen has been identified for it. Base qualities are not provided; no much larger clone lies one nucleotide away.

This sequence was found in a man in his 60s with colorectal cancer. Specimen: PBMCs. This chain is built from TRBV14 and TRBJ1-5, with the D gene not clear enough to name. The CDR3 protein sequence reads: CASSEMSNQPQHF. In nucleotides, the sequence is TGTGCCAGCAGCGAAATGAGCAATCAGCCCCAGCATTTT.